The sequence of this T cell receptor (beta chain) was determined in a study of tumor-infiltrating lymphocytes in primary liver carcinoma (dated by TCRdb to the late 2010s). In the study overall: Between November 2015 and March 2016, roughly 5 patients in China with histopathologically diagnosed primary liver carcinoma had their tumors surgically resected. Hepatocellular carcinoma (four) or combined HCC and intrahepatic cholangiocarcinoma (one) was present in the five patients, who were three men and two women aged 30 to 69 years. The five patients had tumors staged T1-T3 N0M0, with maximum diameters ranging from about 4.2 to 10 cm. Each sample produced roughly 3.65 to 7.5 million productive TCRbeta reads, and read depth showed no significant difference between tissue types. Across five regions of each liver tumor, along with adjacent normal tissue and blood, the study brought together TCRbeta repertoire sequencing, expression microarrays and whole-exome sequencing. A total of around 35 specimens from 5 patients, comprising about 25 tumor regions, 5 adjacent noncancerous liver tissues and 5 peripheral blood samples, were covered by TCRbeta repertoire sequencing. Repertoires from technical replicates were highly reproducible, with mean shared-clone rates approximately 0.88 and correlation coefficients above 0.98. Broad study findings and their caveats: Only the TCR beta chain was sequenced, which likely underestimates true repertoire diversity because unpaired alpha chains were not captured. With just a handful of patients in the study, the authors point out that the findings should be validated in a larger study. Bulk unsorted samples precluded comparing CD4+ and CD8+ T cell repertoires. Pairs of tumor regions showed greater repertoire overlap (mean around 36%) than tumor-adjacent pairs (approximately 17%) or tumor-blood pairs (roughly 15%), which is consistent with antigen-driven expansion. The top 250 clones made up a significantly larger repertoire fraction in tumors than in blood (p = 0.039).

In the germline V gene, CDR1 corresponds to SGHAT and CDR2 to FQNNGV. Trimming at the junction amounts to 7 bases on V and 6 bases on J, and the germline ends lie 13 bases apart. Counted from cysteine to phenylalanine, this CDR3 has 12 amino acids. Kept here is only the CDR3 DNA, which spans 36 bases and is read in frame from base 1. Many counts were recorded for this clonotype. Its recognized antigen is unknown. No much larger clone exists at a distance of one base, and base qualities are not known. TCRbeta-specific cDNA was reverse-transcribed from 500 ng total RNA using a constant-region primer and ProtoScript II reverse transcriptase. Construction of the TCRbeta libraries relied on three nested rounds of multiplex PCR, following a slightly modified ARM-PCR procedure. Each of the first two PCR rounds ran for approximately 10 cycles and used multiplex TRBV1-TRBV30 forward primers together with a Cbeta reverse primer. A final 25-cycle PCR with Deep VentR polymerase added sample barcodes and Illumina adapters. Before sequencing, amplicons of 200-500 bp were gel-purified using a QIAquick gel extraction kit. TCRbeta amplicons were sequenced on an Illumina HiSeq 2500 with 250-bp paired-end reads. In the original analysis: To recover full CDR3 sequences, reads were quality-trimmed using Trimmomatic v0.33 and paired reads were then merged using FLASH v1.2.11. V, D and J germline segments were assigned to the rearranged TCRbeta sequences by MiGEC v1.2.1b. Clonotype statistics and Shannon-Wiener diversity indices were computed with VDJtools v1.0.0. To reduce sampling bias, subsequent analyses other than the diversity analysis used only the 250 most abundant clonotypes in each sample. The public reads were run again by TCRdb, first through fastp at Q25 and then through MiXCR, and only productive beta chains were kept. Rows are combined by CDR3 protein, so each entry shows the most common genes and DNA. In this record, the V and J calls reflect TCRdb's handling and not the investigators' own analysis. This sample is represented by almost 200,000 distinct CDR3 sequences; less than 65% of them were singletons. Clones ranked in the top ten supply roughly 7% of the sample.

Blood RNA was extracted from unsorted whole blood with TRIzol reagent; germline DNA came from the DNeasy Blood & Tissue kit. At the time of sampling, the patients were treatment-naive and had chronic HBV infection. Before surgery, 3.5 to 4 milliliters of peripheral blood were drawn into K2EDTA tubes. The material sequenced was peripheral blood. This chain is built from TRBV11-2 and TRBJ2-7, with the D gene not confidently named. The sequence derives from a woman aged 55-70 years with primary liver carcinoma and hepatitis B virus infection. CDR3 loop: CASTDYGAEQYF. The sequenced DNA is TGTGCCAGCACCGATTATGGTGCCGAGCAGTACTTC. The full variable domain, with segments outside the CDR3 supplied by the reference TRBV11-2 and TRBJ2-7 proteins, appears as EAGVAQSPRYKIIEKRQSVAFWCNPISGHATLYWYQQILGQGPKLLIQFQNNGVVDDSQLPKDRFSAERLKGVDSTLKIQPAKLEDSAVYLCASTDYGAEQYFGPGTRLTVT.